Below, 14 T cell receptor beta chains from the same sample are listed, as sequenced in a study of response to subunit inactivated influenza vaccine. TCRdb itself ran the RT-PCR reads through MiXCR, one entry per CDR3 protein. There are around 540,000 distinct CDR3 sequences in the sample; 12% occur only once, and 9.5% to 13% lies in the top ten. This specimen consisted of PBMCs from blood, obtained on the day of vaccination. Receptor source: a man aged 50-60 years who received an inactivated influenza vaccine.

This clonotype came up a few times. This chain links TRBV5-5 with TRBJ2-1; D ambiguous. V shed 0 bases and J shed 6 bases, with 10 bases lying between them. CDR3 length: 14 amino acids. Germline-derived CDR1 and CDR2 are SGHKS and YYEKEE (reference sequence). The CDR3 sequence: CASSLDVPPNEQFF. CDR3 bases: TGTGCCAGCAGCTTGGATGTGCCGCCCAATGAGCAGTTCTTC.

The chain uses TRBV7-2 and TRBJ2-6, with D hard to call. This CDR3 is 14 amino acids long. V gave up 8 bases and J gave up 3 bases, with 11 bases separating them. Germline V gene data show CDR1 as SGHTA and CDR2 as FQGNSA. The CDR3 reads CASGMGSGANVLTF. The CDR3 region has the DNA TGTGCCAGCGGGATGGGAAGTGGGGCCAACGTCCTGACTTTC.

This clonotype was counted only a few times. This sequence joins TRBV28 and TRBJ1-6; 9 nucleotides match TRBD1. Trimming removed 6 bases from V and 10 bases from J; junction bases left unmatched: 7. Germline CDR1 MDHEN, CDR2 SYDVKM. The CDR3 spans 14 residues. This CDR3 reads CASSSGTGHSPLHF. DNA for the CDR3: TGTGCCAGCAGCTCAGGGACAGGGCACTCACCCCTCCACTTT.

The genes are TRBV5-4 and TRBJ1-6, with D uncertain. Trimming stripped 2 bases from V and 7 bases from J, with 4 bases between. The germline gives CDR1 SGHNT, CDR2 YYREEE (reference sequence). There are 12 residues in the CDR3. The CDR3 protein is CASSFNNSPLHF. The CDR3 coding sequence is TGTGCCAGCAGCTTTAACAATTCACCCCTCCACTTT.

This clonotype has a handful of counts. The chain links TRBV4-3 to TRBJ2-7; the D gene could be TRBD1 or TRBD2 (6 bases each). The CDR3 is made up of 15 amino acids. Germline-derived CDR1 and CDR2 are LGHNA and YSLEER. The V and J ends lost 0 bases and 4 bases respectively, with 13 bases between them. The CDR3 DNA is TGCGCCAGCAGCCAAGACTGGGGGGCCGGATACGAGCAGTACTTC. Its translation is CASSQDWGAGYEQYF.

The rearrangement uses TRBV25-1 and TRBJ1-4, with D uncertain. Germline lookup yields CDR1 MGHDK and CDR2 SYGVNS. Trimming took 2 bases from V and 11 from J, leaving 9 bases between them. The CDR3 length is 12 residues. The CDR3 protein is CASSEVSGKLFF. The DNA of the CDR3 is TGTGCCAGCAGTGAAGTCAGCGGGAAACTGTTTTTT.

This clonotype was counted a few times. The chain uses TRBV10-2 and TRBJ2-3; D is tentatively TRBD1 or TRBD2 (5 bases each). CDR3 length: 13 residues. Trimming cost V 11 bases and J 4 bases, with 16 bases left between them. Germline V gene sequence: CDR1 WSHSY, CDR2 SAAADI. The CDR3 nucleotides are TGCGCCGTTACGGGACGGGGTCCAGATACGCAGTATTTT. Translating it yields CAVTGRGPDTQYF.

This clonotype was detected only a few times. V is TRBV29-1 and J is TRBJ2-1; TRBD2 matches at 10 bases. Germline V gene sequence: CDR1 SQVTM, CDR2 ANQGSEA. The CDR3 contains 11 residues. Trimming at V came to 6 bases and at J to 8 bases, leaving 1 base not matched to a gene. The CDR3 DNA reads TGCAGCGTAGCGGGGGGGCATGAGCAGTTCTTC. Encoded protein: CSVAGGHEQFF.

This clonotype was observed a handful of times. V usage is TRBV6-1 and J usage is TRBJ2-1; 7 bases map to TRBD1. The CDR3 runs 14 residues. V lost 4 bases, J lost 4 bases, and 4 bases stayed unmatched. The germline CDR1 and CDR2 sequences are MNHNS and SASEGT. The CDR3 DNA reads as TGTGCCAGCAGTGGTCAGGGGGTATACAATGAGCAGTTCTTC. Protein sequence: CASSGQGVYNEQFF.

This clonotype has more than one count but fewer than ten. This CDR3 reads CSASLMPGTEAFF. CDR3 in DNA: TGCAGTGCTAGTCTGATGCCGGGGACTGAAGCTTTCTTT. The chain recombines TRBV20-1 with TRBJ1-1; D call uncertain. Germline values: CDR1 DFQATT, CDR2 SNEGSKA (reference sequence). The length of the CDR3 is 13 residues. V dropped 3 bases and J dropped 5 bases, with 13 bases sitting between them.

This clonotype was observed a handful of times. The rearrangement joins TRBV5-5 to TRBJ1-1; no firm D call. Trimming left V 4 bases short and J 1 base short, with 17 bases between. Germline V gene data show CDR1 as SGHKS and CDR2 as YYEKEE (reference sequence). CDR3 length: 16 residues. This CDR3 is CASSPRQEKGNTEAFF. The CDR3 DNA follows: TGTGCCAGCAGCCCGAGGCAAGAAAAGGGGAACACTGAAGCTTTCTTT.

V usage is TRBV6-5 and J usage is TRBJ2-1, with D possibly being TRBD2 (6 bases). The CDR3 spans 15 residues. Germline CDR1 is MNHEY and CDR2 is SVGAGI. Trimming stripped 4 bases from V and 7 bases from J, with 17 bases between. The CDR3, as DNA: TGTGCCAGCAGTTGGAATAGCGGAGGGAGGAATGAGCAGTTCTTC. Translated: CASSWNSGGRNEQFF.

The CDR3 region is CASSSNGADTQYF. For the CDR3, the DNA is TGTGCCAGCAGCTCAAACGGGGCAGATACGCAGTATTTT. This chain links TRBV7-9 with TRBJ2-3; a possible D gene is TRBD2 (5 bases). Germline lookup yields CDR1 SEHNR and CDR2 FQNEAQ (reference sequence). CDR3 length: 13 amino acids. Trimming left V 4 bases short and J 4 bases short, with 9 bases between.

This sequence joins TRBV10-3 and TRBJ2-1, with D tentatively TRBD2 (7 bases). The V gene lost 3 bases and the J gene lost 13 bases, with 16 bases spanning the gap. Per the germline V gene, CDR1 is ENHRY and CDR2 is SYGVKD. This CDR3 spans 13 amino acids. CDR3 in amino acids: CAISDSRGAGQFF. DNA of the CDR3: TGTGCCATCAGTGATTCCCGGGGGGCCGGACAGTTCTTC.